Listed below are T cell receptor beta chains from one sample, sequenced in a study of cytomegalovirus exposure and HLA in healthy donors. The repertoire was sequenced with immunoSEQ multiplex PCR; TCRdb's copy has only in-frame clones and lacks some. In all, the sample yields 150,000 to 200,000 clones. The material sequenced was PBMCs. These receptors all stem from a woman aged 18-35 years in good health and CMV-seropositive. Each CDR3 is given without its conserved first and last residue. Fields, in order: CDR3 protein, J gene, CDR3 length, V gene, D gene. D genes are given only for firm matches.

ASSLGRGQYGYT | TRBJ1-2 | 12 | TRBV28 | TRBD1
ASSAGGWDNEKLF | TRBJ1-4 | 13 | TRBV5-4 | .
ASSITLPGGVLNTEAF | TRBJ1-1 | 16 | TRBV19 | .
ASSLTGGMDEAF | TRBJ1-1 | 12 | TRBV7-9 | TRBD1
ASSDGEAGAQY | TRBJ2-5 | 11 | TRBV6-4 | .
ASSQEEGQMNTEAF | TRBJ1-1 | 14 | TRBV4-2 | .
ASTQRRYTEAF | TRBJ1-1 | 11 | TRBV19 | .
SVRTGTTNEKLF | TRBJ1-4 | 12 | TRBV29-1 | .
AISGGREGRGANVLT | TRBJ2-6 | 15 | TRBV10-3 | .
ASSLAATDEQY | TRBJ2-7 | 11 | TRBV5-1 | .
ASSFRDREGEQY | TRBJ2-7 | 12 | TRBV7-8 | TRBD1
ASSQGDRGRAF | TRBJ1-1 | 11 | TRBV4-2 | TRBD1
ASRGTGGFNSPLH | TRBJ1-6 | 13 | TRBV2 | TRBD1
ASSSQAYGGLEAF | TRBJ1-1 | 13 | TRBV7-2 | .
ASSYAGSTEAF | TRBJ1-1 | 11 | TRBV6-6 | .
ASSQDGVLAGGHVLT | TRBJ2-6 | 15 | TRBV4-3 | TRBD2
ASSLKGAGTEAF | TRBJ1-1 | 12 | TRBV5-4 | TRBD1
AWSVGRGQF | TRBJ2-1 | 9 | TRBV30 | .
ASSSDRSSYEQY | TRBJ2-7 | 12 | TRBV5-1 | .
ASSQYEQPQY | TRBJ2-5 | 10 | TRBV4-1 | .
ASSQHDRSGGSPLH | TRBJ1-6 | 14 | TRBV4-1 | .
ASSLGQSGQETQY | TRBJ2-5 | 13 | TRBV11-3 | TRBD1
ASSLVFYGTSGNTDTQY | TRBJ2-3 | 17 | TRBV13 | TRBD2
ASAPSGANVLT | TRBJ2-6 | 11 | TRBV12-5 | .
SVDEPNTEAF | TRBJ1-1 | 10 | TRBV29-1 | .
ASSLAAPGQRAYEQY | TRBJ2-7 | 15 | TRBV7-9 | .
SVEGLVDRGEGYGYT | TRBJ1-2 | 15 | TRBV29-1 | TRBD1
ASSPGQGPQPQH | TRBJ1-5 | 12 | TRBV18 | TRBD1
ASSGTSGSYEQY | TRBJ2-7 | 12 | TRBV6-5 | TRBD2
ASSAFAQGADNSPLH | TRBJ1-6 | 15 | TRBV7-2 | TRBD1
ASSLRDRNLHTGELF | TRBJ2-2 | 15 | TRBV7-8 | TRBD1
ASKRGF | TRBJ1-1 | 6 | TRBV5-6 | .
ASSQGQGPGYT | TRBJ1-2 | 11 | TRBV4-3 | TRBD1
ASSDLRGYGYT | TRBJ1-2 | 11 | TRBV6-1 | .
ASRESSSPLH | TRBJ1-6 | 10 | TRBV7-8 | .
ASSLGSTYNEQF | TRBJ2-1 | 12 | TRBV5-1 | .
ASSQSGTGNFEQY | TRBJ2-7 | 13 | TRBV14 | TRBD1
ASSQDWPRVFYGYT | TRBJ1-2 | 14 | TRBV4-3 | .
ASSSRTSGSPDTQY | TRBJ2-3 | 14 | TRBV6-6 | TRBD2
ASSPQWTSGAGETQY | TRBJ2-5 | 15 | TRBV11-2 | TRBD2